These T cell receptor beta chains were read from a single sample in a study of cytomegalovirus exposure and HLA in healthy donors. Clones were sequenced by immunoSEQ multiplex PCR, and TCRdb holds only the in-frame ones, with some missing. The sample lists over 130,000 clones, approximately 80% occurring once. The specimen sequenced was PBMCs. These receptors all stem from a man over 45 in good health and CMV-seronegative. Both conserved end residues are trimmed from each CDR3. Clone size is shown for a subset of rows, as once, few, many or a class of expanded clone.

j_call	clone_size	v_call	cdr3_aa
TRBJ1-1	once	TRBV19	ASLGGRVNTEAF
TRBJ2-1	once	TRBV10-3	AISGERGDSYNEQF
TRBJ1-1	.	TRBV5-1	ASSWGLEGGSTEAF
TRBJ2-2	.	TRBV7-3	ASSAPLGTGISTGELF
TRBJ2-7	.	TRBV27	ASSSTGAPYEQY
TRBJ2-4	once	TRBV2	ASRDRFSPKNIQY
TRBJ2-3	.	TRBV18	ASSLRQASSTDTQY
TRBJ1-3	.	TRBV30	ASRAPGSGNTIY
TRBJ1-1	.	TRBV2	ASKDNRVYWNTEAF
TRBJ2-7	few	TRBV6-1	ASYGGNVYEQY
TRBJ2-3	.	TRBV11-3	ASSPARGTDTQY
TRBJ1-1	.	TRBV7-9	ASSTRQGAEAF
TRBJ1-2	once	TRBV28	ASSPPREQGYT
TRBJ1-1	.	TRBV6-5	ASSQNRETEAF
TRBJ2-1	.	TRBV6-6	ASSLAGYEQF